This entry lists 17 T cell receptor beta chains sequenced from one sample in a study of OX40 agonist ivuxolimab in advanced cancers. Libraries were prepared by immunoSEQ multiplex PCR; TCRdb keeps only in-frame clonotypes and omits some of them. The table has 71,000 or so clones, 86% seen once. Sequenced material: CD4+ or CD8+ T cells sorted from blood, taken in a trial of the OX40 agonist ivuxolimab. The receptors were gathered from an adult with an advanced solid tumor such as melanoma, head and neck, liver or kidney cancer.

The chain's CDR3 is CASSLAYSDRNYGYTF. CDR3 DNA: TGTGCCAGCAGCTTAGCTTACAGTGATCGGAACTATGGCTACACCTTC. The chain is built from TRBV7-9 and TRBJ1-2, with D unclear. The ends were cut back, 0 bases at V and 2 bases at J, with 13 bases in the middle. CDR3 length: 16 residues. Germline V gene lookup returns CDR1 SEHNR and CDR2 FQNEAQ (reference sequence).

V and J are TRBV4-3 and TRBJ2-1; 15 positions agree with TRBD2. The V gene end was trimmed by 0 bases and the J gene end by 9 bases; junction bases not matched to a gene: 6. The germline V gene has CDR1 LGHNA and CDR2 YSLEER. The length of the CDR3 is 17 residues. CDR3 amino acids: CASSQERTSGRASEQFF. CDR3 coding DNA: TGCGCCAGCAGCCAAGAGAGGACTAGCGGGAGGGCCAGTGAGCAGTTCTTC.

CDR3 sequence: CSAADRGEQYF. CDR3 in DNA: TGCAGTGCCGCCGACAGGGGCGAGCAGTACTTC. The chain combines TRBV20-1 with TRBJ2-7; 8 bases line up with TRBD1. CDR1 is DFQATT and CDR2 is SNEGSKA in the germline V gene (reference sequence). The CDR3 has 11 amino acids. Germline trimming cut 6 bases from V and 6 bases from J; bases unmatched to any gene: 4.

This clone turned up a few times. The rearrangement joins TRBV28 to TRBJ2-7; no clear D gene. CDR3 length equals 13 residues. The V gene's germline CDR1 is MDHEN and CDR2 SYDVKM. Trimming shortened V by 1 base and J by 3 bases, and 7 bases separated the two germline ends. In nucleotides, the CDR3 is TGTGCCAGCAGTTTATTTTCCGACTACGAGCAGTACTTC. Translation: CASSLFSDYEQYF.

V usage is TRBV7-9 and J usage is TRBJ2-1; D gene uncertain. The ends were cut back, 3 bases at V and 0 bases at J, with 6 bases in the middle. There are 14 residues in the CDR3. Germline V gives CDR1 SEHNR, CDR2 FQNEAQ (reference sequence). The CDR3 DNA reads as TGTGCCAGCAGCTTTAGTATCTCCTACAATGAGCAGTTCTTC. It codes for CASSFSISYNEQFF.

The chain has TRBV28 and TRBJ1-5; 7 bases fit TRBD1. This CDR3 comprises 13 residues. The germline CDR1 and CDR2 sequences are MDHEN and SYDVKM. Trimming cost V 5 bases and J 9 bases; bases outside gene matches: 7. CDR3 sequence reads: CASSGQDGSPQHF. The DNA for the CDR3 is TGTGCCAGCAGTGGACAGGATGGCTCGCCCCAGCATTTT.

The genes are TRBV9 and TRBJ1-1; D uncertain. This CDR3 comprises 13 residues. Looked up from germline, CDR1 is SGDLS and CDR2 is YYNGEE. The germline V and J ends were trimmed by 0 bases and 0 bases, with 3 bases remaining between them. CDR3 protein: CASSVDLNTEAFF. The CDR3 nucleotides read TGTGCCAGCAGCGTAGATCTGAACACTGAAGCTTTCTTT.

DNA of the CDR3: TGTGCCAGCAGCCCCACGGGACTAGCGGTAACCTACGAGCAGTACTTC. This translates into CASSPTGLAVTYEQYF. V is TRBV7-2 and J is TRBJ2-5, with 11 positions matching TRBD2. The end of the DNA aligns better with TRBJ2-7, so the J call may be wrong. Germline V CDR1 and CDR2: SGHTA, FQGNSA. This CDR3 has 16 amino acids.

The chain recombines TRBV11-2 with TRBJ2-7; 9 nucleotides line up with TRBD1. This CDR3 is built from 15 residues. Germline V lookup: CDR1 SGHAT, CDR2 FQNNGV. J was trimmed by 3 bases and V by 2 bases; bases with no gene match: 5. The CDR3 DNA is TGTGCCAGCAGCTTAACCGGGACAGGGAACTACGAGCAGTACTTC. Its protein product is CASSLTGTGNYEQYF.

The CDR3 loop reads CASSSGGRNTEAFF. CDR3 in DNA: TGTGCCAGCAGCTCCGGGGGTCGGAACACTGAAGCTTTCTTT. The chain uses TRBV7-8 and TRBJ1-1; perhaps TRBD1 as D (5 bases). V was pared by 4 bases and J by 1 base, with 10 bases between. Germline V lookup: CDR1 SGHVS, CDR2 FQNEAQ. The CDR3 covers 14 residues.

This chain joins TRBV28 and TRBJ2-5; 10 nucleotides line up with TRBD2. The CDR3 has 13 residues. With V trimmed by 6 bases and J by 14 bases, 12 bases remained unmatched. Germline V gene data show CDR1 as MDHEN and CDR2 as SYDVKM. CDR3 bases: TGTGCCAGCAGACCGACTAGCGGGCAGGATGAATACTTC. Translating it yields CASRPTSGQDEYF.

This sequence joins TRBV5-1 and TRBJ2-5; no reliable D call. The CDR3 length is 11 residues. CDR1 and CDR2 from the germline V gene are SGHRS and YFSETQ. V lost 3 bases, J lost 4 bases, and 4 bases lay in between. DNA for the CDR3: TGCGCCAGCAGCTCGACAGAGACCCAGTACTTC. This translates into CASSSTETQYF. Combining the CDR3 with reference TRBV5-1 and TRBJ2-5 gives the whole variable domain KAGVTQTPRYLIKTRGQQVTLSCSPISGHRSVSWYQQTPGQGLQFLFEYFSETQRNKGNFPGRFSGRQFSNSRSEMNVSTLELGDSALYLCASSSTETQYFGPGTRLLVL.

This chain joins TRBV30 and TRBJ1-1, with 11 bases aligning to TRBD1. Losses at the gene ends were 0 bases for V and 0 bases for J; bases not matched to a gene: 3. The V gene's germline CDR1 is GTSNPN and CDR2 SVGIG (reference sequence). CDR3 length: 16 amino acids. CDR3 DNA: TGTGCCTGGAGTGTAGGACAGGGGGCAATGAACACTGAAGCTTTCTTT. Residues: CAWSVGQGAMNTEAFF.

The rearrangement uses TRBV11-2 and TRBJ2-3; D is uncertain. Germline V gives CDR1 SGHAT, CDR2 FQNNGV. The CDR3 covers 16 residues. The ends were cut back, 1 base at V and 1 base at J, with 12 bases in the middle. Here the CDR3 reads CASSLVATPRTDTQYF. The CDR3 nucleotides read TGTGCCAGCAGCTTAGTAGCTACCCCACGCACAGATACGCAGTATTTT.

The genes are TRBV11-1 and TRBJ2-7; TRBD2 agrees at 7 bases. The junction had 13 bases not matched to a gene; V was cut back by 5 bases and J by 6 bases. This CDR3 region has 15 residues. Per germline, CDR1 SGHAT and CDR2 FQDESV (reference sequence). CDR3 residues: CASSPKDGGRTEQYF. The DNA for the CDR3 is TGTGCCAGCAGCCCGAAGGATGGCGGGAGAACCGAGCAGTACTTC.

The table lists this clone with a count of one. Other DNA sequences in the same sample also yield this CDR3. The rearrangement uses TRBV18 and TRBJ1-1; 9 nucleotides line up with TRBD1. Germline CDR1 and CDR2: KGHSH and LQKENI. This CDR3 contains 14 residues. Germline trimming cut 6 bases from V and 0 bases from J; bases unmatched to any gene: 2. The CDR3 nucleotides read TGTGCCAGCTCCCGGGACAGGGTGAACACTGAAGCTTTCTTT. This gives the protein CASSRDRVNTEAFF.

The chain recombines TRBV19 with TRBJ2-2, with 8 bases identical to TRBD1. There are 15 residues in the CDR3. Germline V lookup: CDR1 LNHDA, CDR2 SQIVND (reference sequence). J gave up 5 bases and V 6 bases, and 8 bases lay outside the gene matches. This chain's CDR3 is CASSVDRAGTGELFF. The DNA for the CDR3 is TGTGCCAGTAGCGTGGACAGGGCTGGAACCGGGGAGCTGTTTTTT.